These T cell receptor beta chains were read from a single sample in a study of OX40 agonist ivuxolimab in advanced cancers. Clones were sequenced by immunoSEQ multiplex PCR, and TCRdb holds only the in-frame ones, with some missing. The table includes 70,000 or so clones, around 90% detected once. This sample comprised CD4+ or CD8+ T cells sorted from blood, obtained in a trial of the OX40 agonist ivuxolimab. These receptors were obtained from an adult with an advanced solid tumor such as melanoma, head and neck, liver or kidney cancer. Both conserved end residues are part of each CDR3. Each record gives: V gene, CDR3 length, J gene, clone size, D gene, CDR3 DNA, CDR3 protein. D genes are given only for firm matches. Size is omitted from some rows. Given values are once, few, many or a class for expanded clones.

v_gene: TRBV2; len: 13; j_gene: TRBJ1-3; abundance: -; d_gene: TRBD1; CDR3nt: TGTGCCAGCGCGACAGGGAGAGGAAACACCATATATTTT; CDR3aa: CASATGRGNTIYF
v_gene: TRBV11-2; len: 14; j_gene: TRBJ1-2; abundance: once; d_gene: -; CDR3nt: TGTGCCAGCAGCTTAGACAGGGAATCCGGCGGCTACACCTTC; CDR3aa: CASSLDRESGGYTF
v_gene: TRBV30; len: 13; j_gene: TRBJ1-1; abundance: -; d_gene: -; CDR3nt: TGTGCCTGGGGCAGGGACATGAACACTGAAGCTTTCTTT; CDR3aa: CAWGRDMNTEAFF
v_gene: TRBV5-4; len: 14; j_gene: TRBJ2-1; abundance: -; d_gene: -; CDR3nt: TGTGCCAGCAGCTTGGGCCAGTCCTACAATGAGCAGTTCTTC; CDR3aa: CASSLGQSYNEQFF
v_gene: TRBV4-3; len: 16; j_gene: TRBJ2-3; abundance: -; d_gene: -; CDR3nt: TGCGCCAGCAGCCAAGGAGGCGGCGGGTTCCCAGATACGCAGTATTTT; CDR3aa: CASSQGGGGFPDTQYF
v_gene: TRBV20-1; len: 11; j_gene: TRBJ1-2; abundance: -; d_gene: -; CDR3nt: TGCAGTGCTAGTGACAACTATGGCTACACCTTC; CDR3aa: CSASDNYGYTF
v_gene: TRBV5-6; len: 14; j_gene: TRBJ2-1; abundance: -; d_gene: -; CDR3nt: TGTGCCAGCAGCTCCAGGGGAAACTACAATGAGCAGTTCTTC; CDR3aa: CASSSRGNYNEQFF
v_gene: TRBV30; len: 14; j_gene: TRBJ1-4; abundance: once; d_gene: TRBD1; CDR3nt: TGTGCCTGGAGTGTACCGGGACAGGGAGGACTACTGTTTTTT; CDR3aa: CAWSVPGQGGLLFF
v_gene: TRBV7-2; len: 15; j_gene: TRBJ2-3; abundance: few; d_gene: TRBD2; CDR3nt: TGTGCCAGCAGCTTCCAGCGGGGGGGCACAGATACGCAGTATTTT; CDR3aa: CASSFQRGGTDTQYF
v_gene: TRBV7-8; len: 16; j_gene: TRBJ2-4; abundance: -; d_gene: -; CDR3nt: TGTGCCAGCACCCTCACACAGAAGAGGGTGCAAAACATTCAGTACTTC; CDR3aa: CASTLTQKRVQNIQYF
v_gene: TRBV7-9; len: 14; j_gene: TRBJ1-3; abundance: -; d_gene: TRBD1; CDR3nt: TGTGCCAGCAGCAAACAGGGGGCTGGAAACACCATATATTTT; CDR3aa: CASSKQGAGNTIYF
v_gene: TRBV5-1; len: 14; j_gene: TRBJ1-2; abundance: -; d_gene: TRBD1; CDR3nt: TGCGCCAGCAGCGACGGGACAGGGAACTATGGCTACACCTTC; CDR3aa: CASSDGTGNYGYTF
v_gene: TRBV7-8; len: 13; j_gene: TRBJ2-7; abundance: -; d_gene: TRBD1; CDR3nt: TGTGCCAGCAGCGAGGACAGGATCCGCGAGCAGTACTTC; CDR3aa: CASSEDRIREQYF
v_gene: TRBV19; len: 14; j_gene: TRBJ1-1; abundance: -; d_gene: -; CDR3nt: TGTGCCAGTAGCCCAGCAGGGCCGAACACTGAAGCTTTCTTT; CDR3aa: CASSPAGPNTEAFF
v_gene: TRBV9; len: 14; j_gene: TRBJ1-2; abundance: -; d_gene: -; CDR3nt: TGTGCCAGCAGCGTAGGTCGGGGTAACTATGGCTACACCTTC; CDR3aa: CASSVGRGNYGYTF